Detailed here is one T cell receptor (beta chain). The assay was immunoSEQ multiplex PCR, and TCRdb's table has in-frame clones only and misses some. The sample gives approximately 200,000 clones, 88% of which show up once; 1.5% to 2% is in the top ten. The data are from a study of blood T cell repertoires in COVID-19. As for the study in general: Italy, Spain and the United States were the sources of the convalescent and acute COVID-19 samples.

The length of the CDR3 is 14 residues. Germline CDR1 is SEHNR and CDR2 is FQNEAQ (reference sequence). V gave up 5 bases and J gave up 5 bases; unmatched junction bases: 6. The V gene is TRBV7-9, the J gene TRBJ1-5; 7 nucleotides line up with TRBD1. This receptor was identified in a man between 65 and 85 years old with acute or convalescent COVID-19. The material sequenced was peripheral blood. CDR3: CASSPDRVDQPQHF. The CDR3 coding sequence is TGTGCCAGCAGCCCCGACAGGGTGGATCAGCCCCAGCATTTT.